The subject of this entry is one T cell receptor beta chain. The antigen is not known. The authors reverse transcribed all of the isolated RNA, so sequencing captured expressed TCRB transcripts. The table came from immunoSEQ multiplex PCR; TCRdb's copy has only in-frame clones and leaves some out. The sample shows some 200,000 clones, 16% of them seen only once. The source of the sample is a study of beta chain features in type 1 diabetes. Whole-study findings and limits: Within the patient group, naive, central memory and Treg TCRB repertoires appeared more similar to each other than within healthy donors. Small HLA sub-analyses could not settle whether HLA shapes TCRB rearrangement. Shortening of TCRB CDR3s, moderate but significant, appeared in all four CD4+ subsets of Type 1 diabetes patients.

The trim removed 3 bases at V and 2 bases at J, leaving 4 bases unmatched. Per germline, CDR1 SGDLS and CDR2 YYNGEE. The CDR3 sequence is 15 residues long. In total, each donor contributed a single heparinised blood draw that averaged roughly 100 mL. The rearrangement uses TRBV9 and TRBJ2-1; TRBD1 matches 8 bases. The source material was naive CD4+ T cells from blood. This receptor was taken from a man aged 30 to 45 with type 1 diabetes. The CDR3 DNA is TGTGCCAGCAGCGGGCAGGGGGCGGCCTACAATGAGCAGTTCTTC. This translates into CASSGQGAAYNEQFF.